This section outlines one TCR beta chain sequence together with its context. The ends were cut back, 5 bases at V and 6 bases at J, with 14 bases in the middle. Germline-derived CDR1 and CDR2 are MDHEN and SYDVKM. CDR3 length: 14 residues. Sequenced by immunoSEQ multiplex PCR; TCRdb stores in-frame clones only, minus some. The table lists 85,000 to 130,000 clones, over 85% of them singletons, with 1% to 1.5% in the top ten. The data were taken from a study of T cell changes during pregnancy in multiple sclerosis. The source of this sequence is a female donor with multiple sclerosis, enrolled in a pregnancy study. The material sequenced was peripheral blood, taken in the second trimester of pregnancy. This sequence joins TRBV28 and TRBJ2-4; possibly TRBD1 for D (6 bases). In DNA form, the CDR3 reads TGTGCCAGCAGTCGACCACAGGGAAGAAACATTCAGTACTTC. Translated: CASSRPQGRNIQYF.